These 16 T cell receptor beta chains originate from one sample sequenced in a study of blood T cell repertoires in COVID-19. The data were produced by immunoSEQ multiplex PCR, yet TCRdb's version contains in-frame clones alone and is incomplete. The sample carries 200,000 to 250,000 clones, approximately 86% recorded once. The sample comprised PBMCs or T cells enriched from blood (not recorded which). These receptor sequences come from a woman aged 40 to 50 with acute COVID-19.

The chain links TRBV25-1 to TRBJ2-7; 8 nucleotides align to TRBD1. The CDR3 is made up of 15 amino acids. Trimming at V came to 4 bases and at J to 4 bases, leaving 9 bases not matched to a gene. CDR1 and CDR2 from the germline V gene are MGHDK and SYGVNS. The CDR3 spells CASSAYDRGSYEQYF. CDR3 DNA: TGTGCCAGCAGTGCCTATGACAGGGGTAGTTACGAGCAGTACTTC.

The J gene is TRBJ1-1, the V gene TRBV18; D is unclear. This CDR3 is 14 amino acids long. Trimming removed 2 bases from V and 3 bases from J, with 10 bases in between. Per germline, CDR1 KGHSH and CDR2 LQKENI. CDR3 nucleotides: TGTGCCAGCTCACCAAACACCCGGGACACTGAAGCTTTCTTT. Residues: CASSPNTRDTEAFF.

The CDR3 reads CASSQFSGRGEQYF. DNA of the CDR3: TGTGCCAGCAGCCAATTCAGCGGGAGGGGGGAGCAGTACTTC. The rearrangement joins TRBV3-1 (or the pseudogene TRBV3-2) to TRBJ2-7; 10 bases are shared with TRBD2. CDR1 and CDR2 from the germline V gene are LGHDT and YNNKEL (reference sequence). V dropped 2 bases and J dropped 7; count of bases not matched to a gene: 5. This CDR3 is 14 amino acids long.

The chain carries TRBV28 and TRBJ1-1; D remains unclear. Trimming left V 6 bases short and J 9 bases short, with 11 bases between. The CDR3 is 11 amino acids. Germline CDR1 is MDHEN and CDR2 is SYDVKM. CDR3: CASRSGVKAFF. The CDR3 DNA sequence: TGTGCCAGCAGATCGGGAGTAAAAGCTTTCTTT.

This chain joins TRBV4-2 and TRBJ1-2; D is unclear. Looked up from germline, CDR1 is LGHNA and CDR2 is YNFKEQ. The V end was cut by 7 bases, the J end by 5 bases, with 17 bases between. The CDR3 totals 14 residues. CDR3: CASNSDGSSYGYTF. In DNA form, the CDR3 reads TGTGCCAGCAACTCGGACGGGAGTTCATATGGCTACACCTTC.

V is TRBV7-2 and J is TRBJ2-7, with 8 bases identical to TRBD2. This CDR3 contains 17 residues. CDR1 is SGHTA, CDR2 FQGNSA, per germline. V was pared by 5 bases and J by 1 base, with 13 bases of the junction left unmatched. The DNA of the CDR3 is TGTGCCAGCAGCATACCCCTTAGCGGGACTTGGTCCTACGAGCAGTACTTC. Protein: CASSIPLSGTWSYEQYF.

The chain has TRBV7-2 and TRBJ2-7; the match to TRBD1 covers 10 bases. CDR1 is SGHTA, CDR2 FQGNSA, per germline. J lost 4 bases, V lost 6 bases, and 9 bases had no gene match. The CDR3 extends over 15 amino acids. For the CDR3, the DNA is TGTGCCAGCAGGCCCCGACAGGGGGCCCGATACGAGCAGTACTTC. It yields the protein CASRPRQGARYEQYF.

CDR3 loop: CASSEATQGSGEQYF. The CDR3 DNA sequence: TGTGCCAGCAGTGAAGCCACACAGGGGTCTGGCGAGCAGTACTTC. This chain joins TRBV6-1 and TRBJ2-7, with 7 bases fitting TRBD1. Germline V gene sequence: CDR1 MNHNS, CDR2 SASEGT. This CDR3 is 15 amino acids long. J gave up 6 bases and V 0 bases, and 8 bases lay outside the gene matches.

This rearrangement joins TRBV3-1 (or the pseudogene TRBV3-2) to TRBJ2-1; D perhaps matches TRBD2 (5 bases). From germline, CDR1 is LGHDT and CDR2 YNNKEL (reference sequence). The CDR3 totals 14 residues. Trimming pared 4 bases from V and 8 bases from J, leaving 15 bases between. CDR3 residues: CASSPRLSVDEQFF. Written as DNA, the CDR3 is TGTGCCAGCAGCCCCCGACTAAGTGTCGATGAGCAGTTCTTC.

This clone occurred once. This chain's CDR3 is CASRQGGANEKLFF. CDR3 nucleotides: TGCGCCAGCAGGCAGGGCGGGGCTAATGAAAAACTGTTTTTT. This rearrangement joins TRBV5-1 to TRBJ1-4; D possibly corresponds to TRBD1 (5 bases). Germline V gives CDR1 SGHRS, CDR2 YFSETQ. This CDR3 spans 14 amino acids. V dropped 5 bases and J dropped 3 bases, with 11 bases sitting between them.

This chain joins TRBV4-1 and TRBJ2-7; TRBD2 matches at 12 bases. The CDR3 loop spans 15 amino acids. The germline gives CDR1 MGHRA, CDR2 YSYEKL. V lost 3 bases to trimming and J lost 4 bases; unmatched junction nucleotides: 4. The CDR3 DNA reads as TGCGCCAGCAGCCAGCCGACTAGCGGGAGTTACGAGCAGTACTTC. This encodes CASSQPTSGSYEQYF.

The chain links TRBV20-1 to TRBJ1-2; tentative D call: TRBD1 (6 bases). Germline V CDR1 and CDR2: DFQATT, SNEGSKA (reference sequence). There are 11 residues in the CDR3. The CDR3 here is CSSQGNYGYTF. The CDR3 coding sequence is TGCAGCAGTCAGGGGAACTATGGCTACACCTTC.

This clone was observed a single time. The V call is TRBV24-1, the J call TRBJ2-5; 10 nucleotides align to TRBD2. Germline V gene lookup returns CDR1 KGHDR and CDR2 SFDVKD. With 2 bases clipped from V and 3 bases from J, the junction kept 8 bases outside the gene matches. The CDR3 totals 17 residues. CDR3 sequence (DNA): TGTGCCACCAGTGATTCCCGGACTAGCGGATCTAAAGAGACCCAGTACTTC. The encoded protein is CATSDSRTSGSKETQYF.

The chain recombines TRBV3-1 (or the pseudogene TRBV3-2) with TRBJ2-6; 7 bases fit TRBD1. The germline gives CDR1 LGHDT, CDR2 YNNKEL (reference sequence). V shed 5 bases and J 0 bases; nucleotides not matched to a gene: 7. The CDR3 runs 17 residues. The CDR3 is CASSFRTGRSGANVLTF. CDR3 nucleotide sequence: TGTGCCAGCAGCTTCAGGACAGGACGCTCTGGGGCCAACGTCCTGACTTTC.

The rearrangement joins TRBV5-1 to TRBJ2-3, with D perhaps TRBD2 (5 bases). The germline CDR1 and CDR2 sequences are SGHRS and YFSETQ. The ends were cut back, 4 bases at V and 4 bases at J, with 13 bases in the middle. This CDR3 comprises 14 residues. The chain's CDR3 is CASSTTAGADTQYF. The CDR3 DNA follows: TGCGCCAGCAGCACCACGGCCGGGGCAGATACGCAGTATTTT.

This rearrangement joins TRBV2 to TRBJ2-1; no firm D call. Germline CDR1 SNHLY, CDR2 FYNNEI. This CDR3 has 12 residues. Trimming stripped 6 bases from V and 9 bases from J, with 12 bases between. The CDR3 bases are TGTGCCAGCAGAGAACAATTCGGTGAGCAGTTCTTC. The encoded protein is CASREQFGEQFF. Looking up the rest from reference TRBV2 and TRBJ2-1 gives the full variable domain: EPEVTQTPSHQVTQMGQEVILRCVPISNHLYFYWYRQILGQKVEFLVSFYNNEISEKSEIFDDQFSVERPDGSNFTLKIRSTKLEDSAMYFCASREQFGEQFFGPGTRLTVL.